This entry lists 26 T cell receptor beta chains sequenced from one sample in a study of blood T cells in healthy people across ages. A sample-barcoded 5' primer and a J-beta primer mix were used in a second PCR of about 7 to 12 cycles. Using its own MiXCR run on the 5' RACE reads, TCRdb lists one record per CDR3 protein. The repertoire holds about 930,000 distinct CDR3 sequences, with almost 30% as singletons. These same data were also listed under a study on T cells of mothers and their children.

Material: blood. These receptors originate from a middle-aged woman in good health.

Worth noting for this clonotype: An end of the junction differs from the germline gene, which may be a read error. V gene TRBV12-3 or TRBV12-4 combines with J gene TRBJ2-3; D is perhaps TRBD2 (6 bases). This CDR3 contains 14 residues. CDR3 sequence (DNA): TGTGCCAGCACCCCGGGACTCTCCGCAGATGCGCAGTATTTT. Translating it yields CASTPGLSADAQYF.

Turning to this clonotype: A much larger clonotype is one base distant, so this may be a read error. The V and J genes are TRBV7-8 and TRBJ2-7, with D uncertain. The CDR3 loop spans 13 amino acids. Trimming left V 5 bases short and J 4 bases short, with 12 bases between. Germline assignment: CDR1 SGHVS and CDR2 FQNEAQ. The CDR3 spells CASSLNQAYEQYF. CDR3 nucleotides: TGTGCCAGCAGCCTCAACCAAGCGTACGAGCAGTACTTC. The variable domain in full, with the rest retrieved from reference TRBV7-8 and TRBJ2-7, is GAGVSQSPRYKVAKRGQDVALRCDPISGHVSLFWYQQALGQGPEFLTYFQNEAQLDKSGLPSDRFFAERPEGSVSTLKIQRTQQEDSAVYLCASSLNQAYEQYFGPGTRLTVT.

This clonotype was detected many times. This chain connects TRBV6-4 to TRBJ1-5; D perhaps matches TRBD1 (5 bases). Germline-derived CDR1 and CDR2 are MRHNA and SNTAGT. The CDR3 contains 15 residues. V gave up 3 bases and J gave up 0 bases, with 9 bases separating them. CDR3 loop: CASSEEGLSNQPQHF. The DNA of the CDR3 is TGTGCCAGCAGTGAAGAGGGACTTAGCAATCAGCCCCAGCATTTT.

This clonotype occurred a few times. The chain couples TRBV4-2 to TRBJ1-3; D may be TRBD1 (5 bases). Trimming shortened V by 0 bases and J by 1 base, and 10 bases separated the two germline ends. This CDR3 contains 16 residues. The germline CDR1 and CDR2 sequences are LGHNA and YNFKEQ. DNA for the CDR3: TGTGCCAGCAGCCAAGATGGACAAACATCTGGAAACACCATATATTTT. Its translation is CASSQDGQTSGNTIYF.

A few counts support this clonotype. This chain joins TRBV11-3 and TRBJ2-5, with a tentative D call TRBD1 (5 bases). This CDR3 has 14 residues. Germline loops: CDR1 SGHNT, CDR2 YENEEA. The V end was cut by 2 bases, the J end by 4 bases, with 11 bases between. Here the CDR3 DNA reads TGTGCCAGCAGCTTATTAGGGCAGGGAGAGACCCAGTACTTC. This sequence encodes CASSLLGQGETQYF.

This chain links TRBV6-6 with TRBJ2-7, with 7 positions matching TRBD2. J gave up 2 bases and V 5 bases, and 9 bases lay outside the gene matches. Per germline, CDR1 MNHNY and CDR2 SVGAGI (reference sequence). The CDR3 runs 15 residues. The CDR3 coding sequence is TGTGCCAGCAGTCCTCCATCGGGGGGAACCTACGAGCAGTACTTC. This sequence encodes CASSPPSGGTYEQYF.

This clonotype was detected many times. The rearrangement links TRBV15 to TRBJ2-4, with TRBD2 matching 8 bases. This CDR3 comprises 13 residues. Germline V gene data show CDR1 as LNHNV and CDR2 as YYDKDF (reference sequence). V lost 0 bases, J lost 14 bases, and 6 bases stayed unmatched. CDR3 bases: TGTGCCACCAGCAGAGATTCGGGGACTAGGGAGTACTTC. Amino acid sequence: CATSRDSGTREYF.

This clonotype was counted between two and nine times. This chain connects TRBV2 to TRBJ1-2; D unclear. The germline V gene encodes CDR1 SNHLY and CDR2 FYNNEI. V gave up 7 bases and J gave up 2 bases, with 11 bases separating them. CDR3 size: 13 residues. The CDR3 DNA follows: TGTGCCAGCACCGAAGACCGAAACTATGGCTACACCTTC. Translation: CASTEDRNYGYTF.

The CDR3 reads CASSRQAVGTGELFF. The CDR3 coding sequence is TGTGCCAGCAGTAGACAGGCCGTTGGGACCGGGGAGCTGTTTTTT. V is TRBV12-3 or TRBV12-4 and J is TRBJ2-2; a weak D match, TRBD1 (6 bases). The ends were cut back, 5 bases at V and 5 bases at J, with 15 bases in the middle. This CDR3 has 15 residues.

To note about this clonotype: At one boundary the junction diverges from the germline segment, which might be a read error. The J gene is TRBJ2-3, the V gene TRBV4-1; 7 nucleotides agree with TRBD2. Germline lookup yields CDR1 MGHRA and CDR2 YSYEKL. The CDR3 is made up of 17 amino acids. For the CDR3, the DNA is TGCGTCAGCAGCCACCCCCCTAGGCGGGGGAGCACAGATACGCAGTATTTT. This codes for CVSSHPPRRGSTDTQYF.

The chain is built from TRBV6-6 and TRBJ1-4; possibly TRBD1 for D (5 bases). Trimming removed 6 bases at V and 5 bases at J, with 13 bases between. The CDR3 sequence is 14 residues long. Germline V CDR1 and CDR2: MNHNY, SVGAGI (reference sequence). The CDR3 nucleotides are TGTGCCAGCAGGAGGGACCGGTTAAATGAAAAACTGTTTTTT. It encodes CASRRDRLNEKLFF.

In its sample, this clonotype was seen many times. The chain has TRBV28 and TRBJ2-1; the D gene is possibly TRBD1 (7 bases). Trimming took off 6 bases at V and 9 bases at J, with 12 bases between the two ends. The germline V gene has CDR1 MDHEN and CDR2 SYDVKM. The length of the CDR3 is 12 residues. DNA for the CDR3: TGTGCCAGCAGGCCAGGGGGGCGTGAGCAGTTCTTC. Protein product: CASRPGGREQFF.

The chain recombines TRBV18 with TRBJ1-2; D not certain. With 3 bases removed from V and 3 bases from J, the gap between germline ends came to 11 bases. The CDR3 extends over 14 amino acids. The V gene's germline CDR1 is KGHSH and CDR2 LQKENI. The CDR3 DNA reads TGTGCCAGCTCACCGTTTGGGCAGGACTATGGCTACACCTTC. This translates into CASSPFGQDYGYTF.

This clonotype was seen ten or more times. This sequence joins TRBV27 and TRBJ2-7, with TRBD2 matching over 8 bases. CDR3 length equals 13 residues. Germline CDR1 and CDR2: MNHEY and SMNVEV (reference sequence). V gave up 3 bases and J gave up 7 bases; unmatched junction bases: 5. CDR3 DNA: TGTGCCAGCAGTTTCATTAGCGGGGATGAGCAGTACTTC. Protein product: CASSFISGDEQYF.

DNA for the CDR3: TGTGCCAGCAGTTTCCCGGCAGGGGGCTATTCACCCCTCCACTTT. Its protein product is CASSFPAGGYSPLHF. This sequence joins TRBV28 and TRBJ1-6, with 8 nucleotides matching TRBD1. The germline CDR1 and CDR2 sequences are MDHEN and SYDVKM. V dropped 3 bases and J dropped 8; count of bases not matched to a gene: 6. This CDR3 has 15 residues.

The gene calls are TRBV20-1 and TRBJ2-6; 14 bases align to TRBD2. After removal of 3 bases from V and 0 bases from J, the junction contained 10 bases not matched to a gene. This CDR3 has 20 residues. Looked up from germline, CDR1 is DFQATT and CDR2 is SNEGSKA (reference sequence). CDR3 DNA sequence: TGCAGTGCTAGTGCAGGACTAGCGGGGGGTAAGAGCTCTGGGGCCAACGTCCTGACTTTC. Translated, it gives CSASAGLAGGKSSGANVLTF.

V usage is TRBV28 and J usage is TRBJ2-3, with 8 bases fitting TRBD2. The CDR3 is 16 amino acids. V lost 4 bases and J lost 3; bases outside the gene matches: 9. Germline CDR1 MDHEN, CDR2 SYDVKM. This chain's CDR3 is CASSSPSRGGTDTQYF. DNA of the CDR3: TGTGCCAGCAGTTCTCCGTCACGGGGGGGAACAGATACGCAGTATTTT.

This clonotype was recorded a few times. The chain uses TRBV7-2 and TRBJ1-1, with D possibly matching TRBD1 (5 bases). Germline loops: CDR1 SGHTA, CDR2 FQGNSA. V gave up 5 bases and J gave up 1 base, with 11 bases separating them. This CDR3 contains 14 residues. The CDR3 spells CASSPAGGNTEAFF. The CDR3 nucleotides read TGTGCCAGCAGCCCTGCCGGGGGGAACACTGAAGCTTTCTTT.

V is TRBV5-6 and J is TRBJ2-1; D possibly corresponds to TRBD1 (5 bases). Germline-derived CDR1 and CDR2 are SGHDT and YYEEEE. Between the trimmed V and J ends, which lost 3 bases and 10 bases, there was a span of 8 bases. The CDR3 is 11 amino acids. CDR3 region: CASSYWGEQFF. CDR3 nucleotide sequence: TGTGCCAGCAGCTATTGGGGCGAGCAGTTCTTC.

This clonotype turned up a few times. The CDR3 here is CAISDPQGPGQPQHF. CDR3 in DNA: TGTGCCATCAGTGATCCTCAGGGGCCCGGTCAGCCCCAGCATTTT. J is TRBJ1-5 and V is TRBV10-3, with D possibly TRBD1 on 6 matching bases. The ends were cut back, 3 bases at V and 6 bases at J, with 15 bases in the middle. Germline V lookup: CDR1 ENHRY, CDR2 SYGVKD. This CDR3 region has 15 residues.

The table lists this clonotype with many counts. The chain links TRBV5-1 to TRBJ2-5; 10 bases match TRBD1. This CDR3 is built from 16 residues. V shed 0 bases and J 2 bases; nucleotides not matched to a gene: 4. Germline V gene sequence: CDR1 SGHRS, CDR2 YFSETQ. The CDR3 sequence: CASSLGGQGVQETQYF. The CDR3 DNA reads as TGCGCCAGCAGCTTGGGAGGACAGGGGGTACAAGAGACCCAGTACTTC. Together with reference TRBV5-1 and TRBJ2-5, the CDR3 gives the full variable domain: KAGVTQTPRYLIKTRGQQVTLSCSPISGHRSVSWYQQTPGQGLQFLFEYFSETQRNKGNFPGRFSGRQFSNSRSEMNVSTLELGDSALYLCASSLGGQGVQETQYFGPGTRLLVL.

The V gene is TRBV7-9, the J gene TRBJ2-1, with a tentative D call TRBD1 (6 bases). CDR3 length: 19 residues. V lost 4 bases to trimming and J lost 4 bases, with 26 bases between them. From germline, CDR1 is SEHNR and CDR2 FQNEAQ (reference sequence). Here the CDR3 reads CASSSWDNIGPVEYNEQFF. The CDR3 DNA is TGTGCCAGCAGCTCCTGGGACAACATCGGCCCGGTAGAGTACAATGAGCAGTTCTTC.

Concerning this clonotype: A single base separates this from a much larger clone, so it may be a read error. V and J are TRBV5-1 and TRBJ2-1; D ambiguous. Germline V gives CDR1 SGHRS, CDR2 YFSETQ. CDR3 length: 12 residues. This CDR3 reads CASTYGYNERFF. CDR3 in DNA: TGCGCCAGCACCTACGGATACAATGAGCGGTTCTTC.

This clonotype was detected only a few times. This chain links TRBV29-1 with TRBJ2-7; TRBD2 matches 10 bases. This CDR3 is 17 amino acids long. V gave up 8 bases and J gave up 7 bases; unmatched junction bases: 23. The germline V gene has CDR1 SQVTM and CDR2 ANQGSEA. CDR3 sequence reads: CSTRRLAGVIPSNEQYF. The CDR3 nucleotides are TGCAGCACAAGGCGGCTAGCGGGGGTCATTCCCTCCAATGAGCAGTACTTC.

This clonotype was seen ten or more times. This may be a read error: a much more frequent sequence differs by one nucleotide. The CDR3 DNA is TGTGCCAGCAGCTTGCCGGGACCTTACAATGAGCAGTACTTC. This gives the protein CASSLPGPYNEQYF. This chain links TRBV5-6 with TRBJ2-7, with D possibly being TRBD1 or TRBD2 (5 bases each). V was pared by 1 base and J by 7 bases, with 15 bases between. The CDR3 spans 14 residues. Germline V gene data show CDR1 as SGHDT and CDR2 as YYEEEE.

This clonotype was recorded at least ten times. The chain combines TRBV28 with TRBJ2-4; maybe TRBD1 (6 bases). The CDR3 runs to 15 residues. The germline V and J ends were trimmed by 8 bases and 1 base, with 15 bases remaining between them. Germline CDR1 reads MDHEN; CDR2 reads SYDVKM. CDR3: CASWEPRGAKNIQYF. The CDR3 DNA follows: TGTGCCAGCTGGGAGCCGAGGGGGGCCAAAAACATTCAGTACTTC.